Listed here are 27 T cell receptor beta chains from one sample, sequenced in a study of blood T cell repertoires in COVID-19 (dated by TCRdb to the early 2020s). Library preparation used the immunoSEQ multiplex PCR assay. Held by TCRdb, this immuneACCESS table contains in-frame sequences only and omits some clones. Under half of the omission traces to an unresolved V gene where checked; the cause of the rest is unknown. This sample is represented by approximately 490,000 clones; around 90% of them were singletons. The ten biggest clones cover approximately 0.7% of the sample. Sequenced input: PBMCs or T cells enriched from blood (not recorded which). All receptors derive from a woman aged 18-29 years who had recovered from COVID-19.

This chain joins TRBV7-9 and TRBJ2-1; maybe TRBD1 (6 bases). Germline V CDR1 and CDR2: SEHNR, FQNEAQ (reference sequence). The CDR3 covers 16 residues. V was shortened by 4 bases and J by 3 bases, with 16 bases between the two germline ends. The CDR3: CASSSGWGPRYNEQFF. The CDR3 DNA reads as TGTGCCAGCAGCTCCGGGTGGGGGCCCCGCTACAATGAGCAGTTCTTC. Supplemented by reference TRBV7-9 and TRBJ2-1, the full variable domain reads DTGVSQNPRHKITKRGQNVTFRCDPISEHNRLYWYRQTLGQGPEFLTYFQNEAQLEKSRLLSDRFSAERPKGSFSTLEIQRTEQGDSAMYLCASSSGWGPRYNEQFFGPGTRLTVL.

This chain uses TRBV12-5 with TRBJ1-3; TRBD1 matches 7 bases. Looked up from germline, CDR1 is LGHNT and CDR2 is FRNRAP. V lost 5 bases to trimming and J lost 0 bases; unmatched junction nucleotides: 7. The CDR3 sequence is 16 residues long. CDR3 region: CASGPPGQHSGNTIYF. The CDR3, as DNA: TGTGCTAGTGGTCCACCGGGACAGCACTCTGGAAACACCATATATTTT.

This clone was counted once. The chain links TRBV4-2 to TRBJ1-3; 8 bases align to TRBD1. There are 16 residues in the CDR3. Germline loops: CDR1 LGHNA, CDR2 YNFKEQ. Trimming removed 4 bases from V and 0 bases from J; junction bases left unmatched: 5. The CDR3 region has the DNA TGTGCCAGCAGCCCGGGACAGGCAGTCTCTGGAAACACCATATATTTT. Its protein product is CASSPGQAVSGNTIYF.

The chain links TRBV11-2 to TRBJ1-1; TRBD1 is a possible D gene (5 bases). Germline CDR1 SGHAT, CDR2 FQNNGV. The CDR3 runs to 15 residues. V was trimmed by 5 bases and J by 1 base, leaving 14 bases between them. CDR3 amino acids: CASSIGHSSNTEAFF. As DNA, the CDR3 is TGTGCCAGCAGCATTGGACACTCCTCGAACACTGAAGCTTTCTTT.

This clone was seen just once. The chain links TRBV5-5 to TRBJ1-1; D gene uncertain. Trimming stripped 5 bases from V and 7 bases from J, with 15 bases between. CDR3 length: 13 amino acids. Germline lookup yields CDR1 SGHKS and CDR2 YYEKEE (reference sequence). The DNA of the CDR3 is TGTGCCAGCAGGAGAGACATAGACTATGAAGCTTTCTTT. Its translation: CASRRDIDYEAFF.

The chain carries TRBV11-2 and TRBJ1-1; 8 nucleotides match TRBD1. V was pared by 0 bases and J by 3 bases, with 6 bases of the junction left unmatched. The length of the CDR3 is 16 residues. The germline V gene has CDR1 SGHAT and CDR2 FQNNGV. The CDR3 loop is CASSLDFTGGDTEAFF. CDR3 coding DNA: TGTGCCAGCAGCTTAGATTTCACAGGGGGAGACACTGAAGCTTTCTTT. Full variable domain (outside the CDR3, taken from reference TRBV11-2 and TRBJ1-1): EAGVAQSPRYKIIEKRQSVAFWCNPISGHATLYWYQQILGQGPKLLIQFQNNGVVDDSQLPKDRFSAERLKGVDSTLKIQPAKLEDSAVYLCASSLDFTGGDTEAFFGQGTRLTVV.

This chain uses TRBV7-2 with TRBJ1-1, with TRBD1 as a possible D gene (6 bases). With 2 bases removed from V and 10 bases from J, the gap between germline ends came to 14 bases. Germline V gene sequence: CDR1 SGHTA, CDR2 FQGNSA. CDR3 length: 13 residues. The DNA for the CDR3 is TGTGCCAGCAGCTTACCGGGAGGGGGTCGAGCTTTCTTT. Amino acids: CASSLPGGGRAFF.

J is TRBJ2-3 and V is TRBV5-1; D is unclear. V was pared by 3 bases and J by 0 bases, with 14 bases between. This CDR3 is 16 amino acids long. CDR1 and CDR2 from the germline V gene are SGHRS and YFSETQ. The CDR3 is CASSWSPGLSTDTQYF. CDR3 nucleotides: TGCGCCAGCAGCTGGTCCCCAGGTTTGAGCACAGATACGCAGTATTTT.

The chain links TRBV7-2 to TRBJ2-7; TRBD1 agrees at 8 bases. Germline lookup yields CDR1 SGHTA and CDR2 FQGNSA. CDR3 size: 14 residues. With V trimmed by 1 base and J by 4 bases, 3 bases remained unmatched. CDR3 in DNA: TGTGCCAGCAGCTTAGGGACAGGGACTTACGAGCAGTACTTC. Amino acid sequence: CASSLGTGTYEQYF.

This clone was found once. This chain links TRBV7-9 with TRBJ1-2; D call uncertain. Germline lookup yields CDR1 SEHNR and CDR2 FQNEAQ (reference sequence). Trimming removed 3 bases from V and 6 bases from J, with 11 bases in between. CDR3 length: 13 amino acids. The DNA for the CDR3 is TGTGCCAGCAGCTTGTCGGGGTGGAATGGCTACACCTTC. As protein: CASSLSGWNGYTF.

This clone was detected a few times. The CDR3 sequence is CASSIGDRADTEAFF. In nucleotides, the CDR3 is TGTGCCAGCAGCATCGGCGACAGGGCTGACACTGAAGCTTTCTTT. V and J are TRBV5-4 and TRBJ1-1; 7 positions agree with TRBD1. The J segment lost 3 bases and the V segment lost 4 bases, leaving 9 bases of the junction unmatched. CDR1 is SGHNT, CDR2 YYREEE, per germline (reference sequence). CDR3 length equals 15 residues.

This chain uses TRBV4-2 with TRBJ1-2, with 7 bases identical to TRBD1. The CDR3 totals 16 residues. With V trimmed by 0 bases and J by 0 bases, 4 bases remained unmatched. Germline V CDR1 and CDR2: LGHNA, YNFKEQ. The CDR3 DNA follows: TGTGCCAGCAGCCAAGAAAGAGGGGGCGCTAACTATGGCTACACCTTC. This sequence encodes CASSQERGGANYGYTF.

V gene TRBV7-8 combines with J gene TRBJ1-2; TRBD1 matches 9 bases. The CDR3 length is 19 residues. Germline V CDR1 and CDR2: SGHVS, FQNEAQ. The trim removed 2 bases at V and 1 base at J, leaving 14 bases unmatched. CDR3 bases: TGTGCCAGCAGCTTAAAAGGACTGGACAGGGGAATGGGTAACTATGGCTACACCTTC. Translating gives CASSLKGLDRGMGNYGYTF.

This sequence joins TRBV30 and TRBJ2-1, with 8 bases identical to TRBD2. The CDR3 consists of 17 residues. Trimming took 1 base from V and 4 from J; bases not matched to a gene: 12. The germline gives CDR1 GTSNPN, CDR2 SVGIG (reference sequence). CDR3 bases: TGTGCCTGGAGTGACTCAAGAATGAGCGGGGGATACAATGAGCAGTTCTTC. Translated: CAWSDSRMSGGYNEQFF.

The chain links TRBV9 to TRBJ1-3; D remains unclear. The CDR3 length is 13 residues. The germline CDR1 and CDR2 sequences are SGDLS and YYNGEE. Trimming left V 6 bases short and J 8 bases short, with 15 bases between. CDR3 protein: CASTSGDPDTIYF. For the CDR3, the DNA is TGTGCCAGCACGTCGGGAGATCCGGACACCATATATTTT. The variable domain in full, completed from reference TRBV9 and TRBJ1-3, reads DSGVTQTPKHLITATGQRVTLRCSPRSGDLSVYWYQQSLDQGLQFLIQYYNGEERAKGNILERFSAQQFPDLHSELNLSSLELGDSALYFCASTSGDPDTIYFGEGSWLTVV.

In this sample, this clone turned up once. The CDR3 nucleotides are TGTGCCTGGAAGTCGAGGGCTCTCATCTACAATGAGCAGTTCTTC. It yields the protein CAWKSRALIYNEQFF. V usage is TRBV30 and J usage is TRBJ2-1; TRBD2 might be the D (5 bases). Trimming removed 4 bases from V and 3 bases from J, with 16 bases in between. Germline V gene sequence: CDR1 GTSNPN, CDR2 SVGIG (reference sequence). The CDR3 is made up of 15 amino acids.

The chain carries TRBV7-2 and TRBJ2-7, with 7 positions matching TRBD2. The V gene's germline CDR1 is SGHTA and CDR2 FQGNSA. The CDR3 contains 16 residues. With 3 bases clipped from V and 3 bases from J, the junction kept 11 bases outside the gene matches. As DNA, the CDR3 is TGTGCCAGCAGCTTTTCAAGCGGGACTTATAACTACGAGCAGTACTTC. Encoded protein: CASSFSSGTYNYEQYF.

In DNA form, the CDR3 reads TGTGCCAGCAGCTATACAGGGAACGAGCAGTACTTC. Translating gives CASSYTGNEQYF. The gene calls are TRBV6-5 and TRBJ2-7; D may be TRBD1 (6 bases). From germline, CDR1 is MNHEY and CDR2 SVGAGI. Trimming took 6 bases from V and 5 from J, leaving 11 bases between them. This CDR3 has 12 amino acids.

CDR3 in DNA: TGTGCCAGCAGCTTCCGGGACAGTCTAGGTGGCTACACCTTC. It codes for CASSFRDSLGGYTF. The chain carries TRBV6-5 and TRBJ1-2; TRBD1 agrees at 7 bases. V trimming: 6 bases; J trimming: 7 bases; junction bases outside the gene matches: 11. From germline, CDR1 is MNHEY and CDR2 SVGAGI. The CDR3 is made up of 14 amino acids.

The rearrangement uses TRBV6-5 and TRBJ1-5; D possibly corresponds to TRBD1 (5 bases). Per germline, CDR1 MNHEY and CDR2 SVGAGI. The CDR3 has 13 residues. Trimming stripped 3 bases from V and 4 bases from J, with 7 bases between. Here the CDR3 reads CASSYNRNQPQHF. CDR3 DNA sequence: TGTGCCAGCAGTTATAACAGGAATCAGCCCCAGCATTTT.

The chain uses TRBV19 and TRBJ1-1, with 7 bases identical to TRBD1. The junction had 5 bases not matched to a gene; V was cut back by 3 bases and J by 4 bases. The CDR3 loop spans 14 amino acids. Germline V gives CDR1 LNHDA, CDR2 SQIVND (reference sequence). The CDR3 protein is CASSILAGGTEAFF. CDR3 coding DNA: TGTGCCAGTAGTATTTTGGCAGGGGGCACTGAAGCTTTCTTT.

The rearrangement joins TRBV9 to TRBJ2-1, with 11 bases fitting TRBD2. The trim removed 4 bases at V and 8 bases at J, leaving 8 bases unmatched. Germline lookup yields CDR1 SGDLS and CDR2 YYNGEE. This CDR3 contains 15 residues. In DNA, the CDR3 is TGTGCCAGCAGCTTTAGCGGGGGGGCCTGGGATGAGCAGTTCTTC. The encoded protein is CASSFSGGAWDEQFF. The entire variable domain, with the rest obtained from reference TRBV9 and TRBJ2-1, is as follows: DSGVTQTPKHLITATGQRVTLRCSPRSGDLSVYWYQQSLDQGLQFLIQYYNGEERAKGNILERFSAQQFPDLHSELNLSSLELGDSALYFCASSFSGGAWDEQFFGPGTRLTVL.

This chain connects TRBV29-1 to TRBJ1-1; TRBD1 agrees at 9 bases. CDR1 and CDR2 from the germline V gene are SQVTM and ANQGSEA. J lost 5 bases, V lost 5 bases, and 9 bases had no gene match. CDR3 size: 14 residues. DNA of the CDR3: TGCAGCGTTCGTACAGGGGGCGAGGGAACTGAAGCTTTCTTT. It codes for CSVRTGGEGTEAFF.

The rearrangement joins TRBV4-2 to TRBJ1-5, with D perhaps matching TRBD1 (5 bases). CDR1 is LGHNA, CDR2 YNFKEQ, per germline. The V end was cut by 10 bases, the J end by 1 base, with 14 bases between. The CDR3 covers 14 residues. CDR3: CATGGEGSNQPQHF. The CDR3 DNA sequence: TGTGCCACCGGGGGGGAAGGGAGCAATCAGCCCCAGCATTTT.

The chain carries TRBV28 and TRBJ2-7; 10 bases align to TRBD1. Per the germline V gene, CDR1 is MDHEN and CDR2 is SYDVKM. V lost 7 bases to trimming and J lost 2 bases; unmatched junction nucleotides: 5. The CDR3 is 14 amino acids. The CDR3 spells CASIGDRGAYEQYF. As DNA, the CDR3 is TGTGCCAGCATCGGGGACAGGGGCGCCTACGAGCAGTACTTC.

This clone was seen only a few times. The CDR3 protein is CASSPWFGQGGGGGYTF. In nucleotides, the CDR3 is TGTGCCAGCAGCCCGTGGTTTGGGCAGGGCGGTGGTGGTGGCTACACCTTC. The chain links TRBV7-9 to TRBJ1-2; D is possibly TRBD1 (5 bases). The germline V gene has CDR1 SEHNR and CDR2 FQNEAQ (reference sequence). V lost 5 bases to trimming and J lost 7 bases, with 26 bases between them. The CDR3 contains 17 residues.

The CDR3 DNA is TGTGCCTGGAGTGGAGGAAACACTGAAGCTTTCTTT. Residues: CAWSGGNTEAFF. V and J are TRBV30 and TRBJ1-1; D is unclear. V was trimmed by 1 base and J by 2 bases, leaving 5 bases between them. The CDR3 runs to 12 residues. CDR1 and CDR2 from the germline V gene are GTSNPN and SVGIG (reference sequence). Full variable domain (rest looked up from reference TRBV30 and TRBJ1-1): SQTIHQWPATLVQPVGSPLSLECTVEGTSNPNLYWYRQAAGRGLQLLFYSVGIGQISSEVPQNLSASRPQDRQFILSSKKLLLSDSGFYLCAWSGGNTEAFFGQGTRLTVV.